This passage covers 26 T cell receptor beta chains from one sample sequenced in a study of control samples from healthy donors and cancer patients. The method was immunoSEQ multiplex PCR; TCRdb's version includes in-frame clones alone and lacks a portion of them. The sample holds 150,000 to 200,000 clones, 88% seen once. Sequencing was done on a sample of blood. Source of these receptors: a woman between 25 and 40 years old in good health.

CDR3 residues: CASSSWEDDSGNTIYF. The CDR3 bases are TGTGCCAGCAGCTCCTGGGAGGACGACTCTGGAAACACCATATATTTT. The chain is built from TRBV11-1 and TRBJ1-3, with D unresolved. Trimming removed 4 bases from V and 0 bases from J, with 13 bases in between. The CDR3 loop spans 16 amino acids. Looked up from germline, CDR1 is SGHAT and CDR2 is FQDESV (reference sequence). The complete variable domain, with remaining parts taken from reference TRBV11-1 and TRBJ1-3, reads EAEVAQSPRYKITEKSQAVAFWCDPISGHATLYWYRQILGQGPELLVQFQDESVVDDSQLPKDRFSAERLKGVDSTLKIQPAELGDSAMYLCASSSWEDDSGNTIYFGEGSWLTVV.

The genes are TRBV4-1 and TRBJ2-7; 7 positions match TRBD2. The length of the CDR3 is 15 residues. The ends lost 3 bases at V and 3 bases at J; junction bases unmatched: 8. Germline V gives CDR1 MGHRA, CDR2 YSYEKL. The CDR3 DNA reads TGCGCCAGCAGCCACCCCGGGACTACAAGCTACGAGCAGTACTTC. Translation: CASSHPGTTSYEQYF.

This clone was seen once. The chain links TRBV6-5 to TRBJ1-3; D remains ambiguous. This CDR3 has 14 residues. V lost 0 bases and J 4 bases, leaving 7 bases between the germline ends. Germline CDR1 reads MNHEY; CDR2 reads SVGAGI. CDR3 residues: CASSYSWEGNTIYF. The CDR3 DNA reads TGTGCCAGCAGTTACTCCTGGGAGGGAAACACCATATATTTT.

The chain uses TRBV4-1 and TRBJ1-1, with D tentatively TRBD1 (6 bases). The CDR3 extends over 17 amino acids. The germline V gene has CDR1 MGHRA and CDR2 YSYEKL. Trimming stripped 2 bases from V and 1 base from J, with 17 bases between. The CDR3 DNA sequence: TGCGCCAGCAGCCAACAACAGGGACGAATCTCGAACACTGAAGCTTTCTTT. It yields the protein CASSQQQGRISNTEAFF.

V and J are TRBV6-4 and TRBJ2-5; TRBD2 matches 14 bases. CDR1 is MRHNA and CDR2 is SNTAGT in the germline V gene. J lost 4 bases, V lost 6 bases, and 4 bases had no gene match. The CDR3 sequence is 15 residues long. The CDR3 DNA reads as TGTGCCAGCAGCCCCGGGACTAGCGGGGGAGAGACCCAGTACTTC. This translates into CASSPGTSGGETQYF.

The CDR3 DNA reads TGTGCCAGCAGCCCCGGGACAGGGAACGAGCAGTACTTC. This gives the protein CASSPGTGNEQYF. The genes are TRBV16 and TRBJ2-7, with TRBD1 identical over 9 bases. Germline values: CDR1 KGHSY, CDR2 FQNENV. V trimming: 4 bases; J trimming: 5 bases; junction bases outside the gene matches: 3. The CDR3 has 13 amino acids. Full variable domain (missing parts from reference TRBV16 and TRBJ2-7): GEEVAQTPKHLVRGEGQKAKLYCAPIKGHSYVFWYQQVLKNEFKFLISFQNENVFDETGMPKERFSAKCLPNSPCSLEIQATKLEDSAVYFCASSPGTGNEQYFGPGTRLTVT.

The CDR3 DNA follows: TGTGCCAGTAGTAGGGCTCGGGAAGAAAGGCAGCCCCAGCATTTT. It yields the protein CASSRAREERQPQHF. The V and J genes are TRBV19 and TRBJ1-5; D is unresolved. Trimming removed 4 bases from V and 7 bases from J, with 17 bases in between. Germline-derived CDR1 and CDR2 are LNHDA and SQIVND (reference sequence). This CDR3 has 15 amino acids.

Concerning this clone itself: Compared with germline, one end of the junction differs, possibly owing to a read error. The rearrangement joins TRBV5-6 to TRBJ1-2; tentatively, D is TRBD1 (5 bases). Germline V lookup: CDR1 SGHDT, CDR2 YYEEEE. This CDR3 is 14 amino acids long. CDR3 DNA: TGTGCCAGCAGCTATACTACCGGGACTGCTGGGGGGGCCTTC. Protein product: CASSYTTGTAGGAF.

The rearrangement joins TRBV5-1 to TRBJ2-3, with a tentative D call TRBD2 (7 bases). The germline V and J ends were trimmed by 2 bases and 5 bases, with 12 bases remaining between them. The CDR3 is 14 amino acids. Germline CDR1 reads SGHRS; CDR2 reads YFSETQ. The CDR3 sequence is CASSFGGQGDTQYF. CDR3 in DNA: TGCGCCAGCAGCTTCGGGGGGCAGGGAGATACGCAGTATTTT.

This clone occurred once. This rearrangement joins TRBV5-1 to TRBJ2-5, with 7 bases that match TRBD1. The germline V gene has CDR1 SGHRS and CDR2 YFSETQ. Trimming took 4 bases from V and 5 from J; bases not matched to a gene: 5. The CDR3 spans 13 residues. The CDR3 here is CASSRQGAETQYF. As DNA, the CDR3 is TGCGCCAGCAGCCGACAGGGCGCGGAGACCCAGTACTTC.

The rearrangement joins TRBV11-2 to TRBJ2-5; 7 bases line up with TRBD2. V was clipped by 1 base and J by 1 base; unmatched bases: 6. The CDR3 runs 16 residues. CDR1 and CDR2 from the germline V gene are SGHAT and FQNNGV. CDR3: CASSLVRLAGQETQYF. The CDR3 DNA sequence: TGTGCCAGCAGCTTAGTTAGACTAGCTGGCCAAGAGACCCAGTACTTC.

J is TRBJ1-1 and V is TRBV27; unclear D gene. CDR1 is MNHEY, CDR2 SMNVEV, per germline (reference sequence). Trimming pared 0 bases from V and 1 base from J, leaving 3 bases between. CDR3 size: 13 residues. The CDR3 nucleotides are TGTGCCAGCAGTTTATCGACGAACACTGAAGCTTTCTTT. This sequence encodes CASSLSTNTEAFF.

The V and J genes are TRBV28 and TRBJ2-2; 8 nucleotides match TRBD2. Germline CDR1 reads MDHEN; CDR2 reads SYDVKM. The J segment lost 6 bases and the V segment lost 4 bases, leaving 13 bases of the junction unmatched. The length of the CDR3 is 17 residues. The CDR3 protein is CASSSPARTSFSGELFF. The CDR3 DNA reads as TGTGCCAGCAGTTCCCCAGCTAGGACTAGCTTCTCCGGGGAGCTGTTTTTT.

Remarks on this clone: This specimen includes other DNA sequences encoding the same CDR3. CDR3 sequence (DNA): TGTGCCAGCAGTTTAAGCAGTTACAATGAGCAGTTCTTC. Amino acids: CASSLSSYNEQFF. V and J are TRBV27 and TRBJ2-1; unclear D gene. Looked up from germline, CDR1 is MNHEY and CDR2 is SMNVEV (reference sequence). V was cut by 2 bases and J by 4 bases, with 6 bases left in between. The CDR3 spans 13 residues.

The CDR3, as DNA: TGTGCCAGCAGCTTGCACGGGACGAGGTCACCCCTCCACTTT. Protein sequence: CASSLHGTRSPLHF. The rearrangement uses TRBV5-6 and TRBJ1-6, with TRBD1 as a possible D gene (5 bases). Germline V gives CDR1 SGHDT, CDR2 YYEEEE. The CDR3 length is 14 residues. Trimming removed 1 base from V and 10 bases from J, with 12 bases in between.

The V call is TRBV2, the J call TRBJ1-1, with 7 bases lining up with TRBD1. The CDR3 length is 12 residues. V gave up 6 bases and J gave up 9 bases; unmatched junction bases: 7. From germline, CDR1 is SNHLY and CDR2 FYNNEI. CDR3 nucleotides: TGTGCCAGCAGATTCGAGACAGGGAAAGCTTTCTTT. Translation gives CASRFETGKAFF.

The chain has TRBV3-1 (or the pseudogene TRBV3-2) and TRBJ2-5, with 9 bases identical to TRBD1. V lost 8 bases to trimming and J lost 2 bases; unmatched junction nucleotides: 6. The V gene's germline CDR1 is LGHDT and CDR2 YNNKEL (reference sequence). The CDR3 loop spans 14 amino acids. The CDR3: CASSGQGWQETQYF. The CDR3 DNA reads as TGTGCCAGCTCGGGACAGGGATGGCAAGAGACCCAGTACTTC.

V and J are TRBV5-1 and TRBJ2-5, with D tentatively TRBD1 (6 bases). V gave up 4 bases and J gave up 2 bases, with 21 bases separating them. CDR3 length equals 17 residues. CDR1 and CDR2 (germline): SGHRS, YFSETQ. CDR3 in DNA: TGCGCCAGCAGCCAAACCCAAGCCAGACAGGTACAAGAGACCCAGTACTTC. Amino acids: CASSQTQARQVQETQYF.

The rearrangement links TRBV6-5 to TRBJ2-1; 12 positions match TRBD2. Germline V gene lookup returns CDR1 MNHEY and CDR2 SVGAGI. After removal of 10 bases from V and 9 bases from J, the junction contained 7 bases not matched to a gene. This CDR3 contains 13 residues. CDR3 residues: CAISLAGGAEQFF. In DNA, the CDR3 is TGTGCCATTTCTCTAGCGGGAGGGGCTGAGCAGTTCTTC.

The chain carries TRBV5-1 and TRBJ1-1; TRBD1 might be the D (5 bases). With 3 bases removed from V and 4 bases from J, the gap between germline ends came to 13 bases. Germline-derived CDR1 and CDR2 are SGHRS and YFSETQ. CDR3 length: 14 amino acids. DNA for the CDR3: TGCGCCAGCAGCTCGGCAGGGCCCAGCACTGAAGCTTTCTTT. This sequence encodes CASSSAGPSTEAFF.

CDR3 region: CASSKESTTGGEETQYF. Here the CDR3 DNA reads TGTGCCAGCAGCAAAGAGAGTACGACAGGGGGGGAGGAGACCCAGTACTTC. J is TRBJ2-5 and V is TRBV21-1; TRBD1 is the table's D call, not checked against the DNA. TRBV21-1 is flagged as a pseudogene. The CDR3 loop spans 17 amino acids.

This rearrangement joins TRBV6-4 to TRBJ2-1; unclear D gene. This CDR3 region has 16 residues. The V end was cut by 2 bases, the J end by 4 bases, with 15 bases between. Germline CDR1 is MRHNA and CDR2 is SNTAGT. For the CDR3, the DNA is TGTGCCAGCAGTGACGCCTGGCTCGCGCCTTACAATGAGCAGTTCTTC. Translation gives CASSDAWLAPYNEQFF.

This clone appeared a few times. The chain uses TRBV3-1 (or the pseudogene TRBV3-2) and TRBJ2-1, with 13 bases fitting TRBD2. CDR3 size: 15 residues. From germline, CDR1 is LGHDT and CDR2 YNNKEL (reference sequence). V was clipped by 4 bases and J by 7 bases; unmatched bases: 4. The CDR3 nucleotides read TGTGCCAGCAGCCTCAGGACTAGCGGGAGAAATGAGCAGTTCTTC. Its protein is CASSLRTSGRNEQFF.

The genes are TRBV30 and TRBJ1-5; 10 positions agree with TRBD1. The V and J ends lost 2 bases and 3 bases, in that order; junction bases with no gene match: 4. The V gene's germline CDR1 is GTSNPN and CDR2 SVGIG (reference sequence). The CDR3 loop spans 15 amino acids. The CDR3 bases are TGTGCCTGGAGTAGGACAGGGGGTTTCAATCAGCCCCAGCATTTT. It encodes CAWSRTGGFNQPQHF.

J is TRBJ1-2 and V is TRBV5-1, with a possible D match to TRBD1 (5 bases). Germline assignment: CDR1 SGHRS and CDR2 YFSETQ. Trimming took off 4 bases at V and 8 bases at J, with 15 bases between the two ends. This CDR3 has 13 amino acids. The CDR3 sequence: CASSQRGASGYTF. CDR3 DNA sequence: TGCGCCAGCAGCCAACGGGGCGCATCAGGCTACACCTTC.

The V and J genes are TRBV9 and TRBJ1-6; TRBD1 aligns across 9 bases. The CDR3 is made up of 15 amino acids. Trimming cost V 4 bases and J 5 bases; bases outside gene matches: 4. Germline-derived CDR1 and CDR2 are SGDLS and YYNGEE. CDR3 nucleotide sequence: TGTGCCAGCAGCTTCCGGGACAGGGATAATTCACCCCTCCACTTT. As protein: CASSFRDRDNSPLHF.